This TCR beta chain came from a study of blood T cell repertoires in COVID-19. As for the study in general: The United States, Italy and Spain provided the acute and convalescent COVID-19 samples. PBMCs, B-cell-depleted T cells, or T cells were the source of the cDNA or gDNA that made up the material.

V lost 1 base and J lost 6; bases outside the gene matches: 0. There are 14 residues in the CDR3. From germline, CDR1 is LGHDT and CDR2 YNNKEL (reference sequence). This clone was seen more than once but under ten times. Original methodology: Reference gene primer amplification yielded estimated nucleated cell counts. Data came from immunoSEQ multiplex PCR; TCRdb stores just in-frame clones and leaves some out. That table furnishes V, J and clone size, whereas the DNA furnished D and trimming. The sample shows 100,000 to 150,000 clones, approximately 89% of them seen only once. Sequencing was performed on peripheral blood. The clonotype comes from a woman aged 60 to 75 with acute or convalescent COVID-19. J is TRBJ2-1 and V is TRBV3-1 (or the pseudogene TRBV3-2), with 10 positions matching TRBD1. CDR3 coding DNA: TGTGCCAGCAGCCAAGGGACAGGGGGCAATGAGCAGTTCTTC. Protein: CASSQGTGGNEQFF.